This passage covers 6 T cell receptor beta chains from one sample sequenced in a study of shared clonotypes between healthy human individuals. Using immunoSEQ multiplex PCR, the repertoire was profiled, and TCRdb retains in-frame clones only, with some absent. Altogether approximately 740,000 clones are present, about 74% being singletons, with the ten largest covering around 1.6%. Sequencing was done on a sample of memory CD4+ T cells sorted from blood. Described subset: CD45RA-negative fraction. The receptor set was obtained from a woman in her thirties in good health.

The J gene is TRBJ1-1, the V gene TRBV2; D is undetermined. The CDR3 consists of 15 residues. CDR1 and CDR2 from the germline V gene are SNHLY and FYNNEI. Trimming shortened V by 4 bases and J by 1 base, and 13 bases separated the two germline ends. Written as DNA, the CDR3 is TGTGCCAGCAGTGTAGAAGTGAGATCGAACACTGAAGCTTTCTTT. Encoded protein: CASSVEVRSNTEAFF.

The gene calls are TRBV2 and TRBJ2-2; D is ambiguous. V shed 2 bases and J shed 4 bases, with 11 bases lying between them. CDR3 length: 15 amino acids. Germline-derived CDR1 and CDR2 are SNHLY and FYNNEI. CDR3 amino acids: CASSEFYGSTGELFF. CDR3 DNA sequence: TGTGCCAGCAGTGAATTTTACGGCAGCACCGGGGAGCTGTTTTTT. Full variable domain (rest looked up from reference TRBV2 and TRBJ2-2): EPEVTQTPSHQVTQMGQEVILRCVPISNHLYFYWYRQILGQKVEFLVSFYNNEISEKSEIFDDQFSVERPDGSNFTLKIRSTKLEDSAMYFCASSEFYGSTGELFFGEGSRLTVL.

The chain recombines TRBV19 with TRBJ2-1; 12 bases map to TRBD2. With 4 bases clipped from V and 9 bases from J, the junction kept 13 bases outside the gene matches. From germline, CDR1 is LNHDA and CDR2 SQIVND (reference sequence). This CDR3 spans 17 amino acids. CDR3 region: CASSNRGLAGGPTEQFF. CDR3 nucleotides: TGTGCCAGTAGTAACAGGGGGCTAGCGGGAGGGCCTACTGAGCAGTTCTTC.

This chain links TRBV5-4 with TRBJ2-1, with 9 bases fitting TRBD2. V dropped 2 bases and J dropped 7; count of bases not matched to a gene: 7. The CDR3 covers 15 residues. CDR1 is SGHNT and CDR2 is YYREEE in the germline V gene (reference sequence). The CDR3 DNA sequence: TGTGCCAGCAGCTTAGCGGGAGGCTATCGTAATGAGCAGTTCTTC. It translates to CASSLAGGYRNEQFF.

For this clone: This could be a read error, since a much larger clone is one nucleotide away. The chain links TRBV7-2 to TRBJ2-1, with 9 bases aligning to TRBD1. The germline CDR1 and CDR2 sequences are SGHTA and FQGNSA. CDR3 length equals 15 residues. V gave up 3 bases and J gave up 0 bases; unmatched junction bases: 0. The CDR3 loop is CASSLDRGSYNEQFF. The CDR3 DNA is TGTGCCAGCAGCTTGGACAGGGGCTCCTACAATGAGCAGTTCTTC. Full variable domain (outside the CDR3, taken from reference TRBV7-2 and TRBJ2-1): GAGVSQSPSNKVTEKGKDVELRCDPISGHTALYWYRQSLGQGLEFLIYFQGNSAPDKSGLPSDRFSAERTGGSVSTLTIQRTQQEDSAVYLCASSLDRGSYNEQFFGPGTRLTVL.

This clone was detected only a few times. The chain combines TRBV25-1 with TRBJ2-2; 11 bases fit TRBD2. Germline CDR1 is MGHDK and CDR2 is SYGVNS. The CDR3 is 15 residues long. The V segment lost 6 bases and the J segment 5 bases; nucleotides outside the gene matches: 5. As DNA, the CDR3 is TGTGCCAGCAGCTCCATAGCGGGAGGGACCGGGGAGCTGTTTTTT. Its protein product is CASSSIAGGTGELFF.